Each of the 30 T cell receptor beta chains below was sequenced from the same sample in a study of blood T cell repertoires in COVID-19. Profiling relied on immunoSEQ multiplex PCR, and the TCRdb table lists in-frame clones only, not all of them. The sample yields over 130,000 clones, approximately 85% seen once. Material for sequencing was peripheral blood. These receptor sequences come from a man in his fifties or sixties with acute or convalescent COVID-19.

This chain uses TRBV7-3 with TRBJ2-7; TRBD2 matches 9 bases. Trimming took 3 bases from V and 5 from J; bases not matched to a gene: 5. The CDR3 spans 14 residues. CDR1 is SGHTA, CDR2 FQGTGA, per germline. The CDR3 spells CASSFGLANHEQYF. The CDR3 nucleotides read TGTGCCAGCAGCTTCGGACTAGCGAACCACGAGCAGTACTTC.

This chain uses TRBV12-3 or TRBV12-4 with TRBJ1-2; no firm D call. With 1 base removed from V and 8 bases from J, the gap between germline ends came to 11 bases. The CDR3 is 13 residues long. This chain's CDR3 is CASSLGTDLGYTF. DNA for the CDR3: TGTGCCAGCAGTTTAGGGACTGATCTCGGCTACACCTTC.

This chain links TRBV18 with TRBJ2-7, with TRBD1 as a possible D gene (7 bases). With 1 base removed from V and 0 bases from J, the gap between germline ends came to 13 bases. The CDR3 is 16 residues long. Germline V gives CDR1 KGHSH, CDR2 LQKENI. The CDR3 bases are TGTGCCAGCTCACCACTAGGCAGGGGGGACTCCTACGAGCAGTACTTC. Encoded protein: CASSPLGRGDSYEQYF.

The rearrangement uses TRBV19 and TRBJ1-5; D gene unclear. This CDR3 is 14 amino acids long. Trimming shortened V by 2 bases and J by 8 bases, and 13 bases separated the two germline ends. The germline V gene has CDR1 LNHDA and CDR2 SQIVND (reference sequence). The CDR3 loop is CASSIMAGQEPQHF. DNA for the CDR3: TGTGCCAGTAGTATAATGGCGGGTCAAGAGCCCCAGCATTTT.

The chain links TRBV6-1 to TRBJ1-5; 7 bases agree with TRBD1. This CDR3 region has 16 residues. Germline V gene data show CDR1 as MNHNS and CDR2 as SASEGT. V gave up 4 bases and J gave up 4 bases; unmatched junction bases: 10. In nucleotides, the CDR3 is TGTGCCAGCAGTGGAGGGACAGCCAGGGGGAATCAGCCCCAGCATTTT. This codes for CASSGGTARGNQPQHF.

This rearrangement joins TRBV9 to TRBJ2-7; 9 bases are shared with TRBD1. CDR1 is SGDLS, CDR2 YYNGEE, per germline. The junction had 11 bases not matched to a gene; V was cut back by 7 bases and J by 6 bases. The length of the CDR3 is 14 residues. This CDR3 is CASCPGQGACEQYF. CDR3 nucleotides: TGTGCCAGCTGCCCGGGACAGGGTGCTTGCGAGCAGTACTTC.

The chain links TRBV5-8 to TRBJ2-1; 9 bases fit TRBD1. CDR1 is SGHTS and CDR2 is YDEGEE in the germline V gene. This CDR3 is 14 amino acids long. After removal of 2 bases from V and 6 bases from J, the junction contained 3 bases not matched to a gene. CDR3 region: CASSLGQGLNEQFF. CDR3 sequence (DNA): TGTGCCAGCAGCTTAGGACAGGGGCTCAATGAGCAGTTCTTC.

The V gene is TRBV2, the J gene TRBJ2-1, with TRBD2 as a possible D gene (7 bases). Germline CDR1 is SNHLY and CDR2 is FYNNEI. This CDR3 region has 14 residues. Trimming shortened V by 8 bases and J by 6 bases, and 17 bases separated the two germline ends. CDR3 region: CASRGAGRFNEQFF. CDR3 nucleotide sequence: TGTGCCAGCCGGGGGGCGGGGCGTTTCAATGAGCAGTTCTTC. The whole variable domain, remainder taken from reference TRBV2 and TRBJ2-1, is EPEVTQTPSHQVTQMGQEVILRCVPISNHLYFYWYRQILGQKVEFLVSFYNNEISEKSEIFDDQFSVERPDGSNFTLKIRSTKLEDSAMYFCASRGAGRFNEQFFGPGTRLTVL.

CDR3 nucleotides: TGTGCCAGCAGCTTAGGACGCCAGAGCGGGGGCCCTCGAGAGACCCAGTACTTC. Translated, it gives CASSLGRQSGGPRETQYF. This chain connects TRBV7-9 to TRBJ2-5, with 8 bases lining up with TRBD2. The germline V gene encodes CDR1 SEHNR and CDR2 FQNEAQ (reference sequence). The CDR3 totals 18 residues. J lost 4 bases, V lost 1 base, and 14 bases had no gene match.

This rearrangement joins TRBV5-6 to TRBJ1-4; possibly TRBD1 for D (5 bases). Trimming stripped 3 bases from V and 3 bases from J, with 15 bases between. The CDR3 has 16 amino acids. From germline, CDR1 is SGHDT and CDR2 YYEEEE. CDR3 DNA sequence: TGTGCCAGCAGCTACCCCGCAGGGTTACCTAATGAAAAACTGTTTTTT. The encoded protein is CASSYPAGLPNEKLFF. Together with reference TRBV5-6 and TRBJ1-4, the CDR3 gives the full variable domain: DAGVTQSPTHLIKTRGQQVTLRCSPKSGHDTVSWYQQALGQGPQFIFQYYEEEERQRGNFPDRFSGHQFPNYSSELNVNALLLGDSALYLCASSYPAGLPNEKLFFGSGTQLSVL.

The V and J genes are TRBV6-5 and TRBJ2-7, with 11 bases lining up with TRBD2. Germline V lookup: CDR1 MNHEY, CDR2 SVGAGI. The CDR3 runs 14 residues. V lost 5 bases and J lost 2; bases outside the gene matches: 2. In DNA, the CDR3 is TGTGCCAGCAGTCAGGGACTAGCGGCCTACGAGCAGTACTTC. This gives the protein CASSQGLAAYEQYF.

The rearrangement joins TRBV18 to TRBJ1-2, with 8 bases lining up with TRBD1. The germline gives CDR1 KGHSH, CDR2 LQKENI. The length of the CDR3 is 15 residues. V lost 3 bases, J lost 6 bases, and 9 bases stayed unmatched. CDR3 nucleotide sequence: TGTGCCAGCTCACCTATACTTGGACAGGGCAATGGCTACACCTTC. As protein: CASSPILGQGNGYTF.

J is TRBJ1-1 and V is TRBV5-1; a weak D match, TRBD1 (6 bases). V lost 4 bases, J lost 1 base, and 8 bases lay in between. CDR3 size: 13 residues. Germline assignment: CDR1 SGHRS and CDR2 YFSETQ. The CDR3 loop reads CASSKGQNTEAFF. CDR3 sequence (DNA): TGCGCCAGCAGCAAGGGACAGAACACTGAAGCTTTCTTT.

This clone was found once. This sequence joins TRBV20-1 and TRBJ2-1, with 9 bases identical to TRBD1. This CDR3 has 11 residues. V was clipped by 5 bases and J by 15 bases; unmatched bases: 8. CDR1 and CDR2 from the germline V gene are DFQATT and SNEGSKA (reference sequence). CDR3 sequence: CSAQDRGAVFF. The CDR3 DNA sequence: TGCAGTGCTCAGGACAGGGGAGCTGTGTTCTTC.

The chain carries TRBV5-1 and TRBJ2-4, with D unresolved. Trimming took 0 bases from V and 4 from J, leaving 11 bases between them. The CDR3 totals 15 residues. CDR1 SGHRS and CDR2 YFSETQ come from the germline V gene. The CDR3, as DNA: TGCGCCAGCAGCTTGGTGTCCGGTACTAAAAACATTCAGTACTTC. As protein: CASSLVSGTKNIQYF.

The V and J genes are TRBV5-6 and TRBJ1-4, with 11 bases lining up with TRBD1. Per germline, CDR1 SGHDT and CDR2 YYEEEE. V was pared by 4 bases and J by 8 bases, with 7 bases of the junction left unmatched. This CDR3 comprises 15 residues. The CDR3 DNA sequence: TGTGCCAGCAGCACGGACAGGGGGCGCGGGGAAAAACTGTTTTTT. This encodes CASSTDRGRGEKLFF.

The chain recombines TRBV7-9 with TRBJ2-3; TRBD2 matches 7 bases. V dropped 3 bases and J dropped 0; count of bases not matched to a gene: 3. Per germline, CDR1 SEHNR and CDR2 FQNEAQ (reference sequence). The CDR3 consists of 15 residues. This CDR3 reads CASSLGRASTDTQYF. The CDR3 DNA follows: TGTGCCAGCAGCTTGGGGAGGGCCAGCACAGATACGCAGTATTTT.

This clone was found once. V usage is TRBV7-9 and J usage is TRBJ2-7; a possible D gene is TRBD2 (5 bases). The length of the CDR3 is 14 residues. From germline, CDR1 is SEHNR and CDR2 FQNEAQ (reference sequence). V shed 4 bases and J shed 6 bases, with 16 bases lying between them. In nucleotides, the CDR3 is TGTGCCAGCAGCTCCTCCGGACTTCGTGGCGAGCAGTACTTC. It is translated as CASSSSGLRGEQYF.

V gene TRBV10-1 combines with J gene TRBJ2-7; 7 nucleotides match TRBD1. Per the germline V gene, CDR1 is WNHNN and CDR2 is SYGVQD (reference sequence). The CDR3 sequence is 14 residues long. With V trimmed by 3 bases and J by 1 base, 3 bases remained unmatched. The CDR3 nucleotides read TGCGCCAGCAGTGATCACAGGGGATCCTACGAGCAGTACTTC. Its translation: CASSDHRGSYEQYF.

This chain uses TRBV4-2 with TRBJ2-1; TRBD2 matches 9 bases. Per the germline V gene, CDR1 is LGHNA and CDR2 is YNFKEQ. J was trimmed by 3 bases and V by 0 bases; bases with no gene match: 9. The CDR3 runs 18 residues. The CDR3 region has the DNA TGTGCCAGCAGCCAAGAAAACCCCCTAGCGGGGAGCTACAATGAGCAGTTCTTC. Translating gives CASSQENPLAGSYNEQFF.

In its sample, this clone was seen once. V and J are TRBV5-4 and TRBJ2-1; tentative D call: TRBD2 (6 bases). There are 15 residues in the CDR3. Germline V CDR1 and CDR2: SGHNT, YYREEE (reference sequence). With 4 bases removed from V and 4 bases from J, the gap between germline ends came to 15 bases. CDR3 sequence reads: CASSAPAGPYNEQFF. The CDR3 bases are TGTGCCAGCAGCGCCCCGGCGGGGCCGTACAATGAGCAGTTCTTC.

Only one count was recorded for this clone. V and J are TRBV14 and TRBJ1-3, with 8 bases aligning to TRBD1. V shed 3 bases and J 4 bases; nucleotides not matched to a gene: 2. The CDR3 runs 14 residues. Germline lookup yields CDR1 SGHDN and CDR2 FVKESK. CDR3 in DNA: TGTGCCAGCAGCCATCGGACAGGGGGAAACACCATATATTTT. It is translated as CASSHRTGGNTIYF. The full variable domain, its missing parts supplied by reference TRBV14 and TRBJ1-3, is EAGVTQFPSHSVIEKGQTVTLRCDPISGHDNLYWYRRVMGKEIKFLLHFVKESKQDESGMPNNRFLAERTGGTYSTLKVQPAELEDSGVYFCASSHRTGGNTIYFGEGSWLTVV.

The rearrangement links TRBV19 to TRBJ2-1; 10 bases agree with TRBD1. J gave up 5 bases and V 1 base, and 8 bases lay outside the gene matches. This CDR3 has 17 residues. The V gene's germline CDR1 is LNHDA and CDR2 SQIVND (reference sequence). The CDR3 sequence is CASSIAASGTGDNEQFF. The CDR3 DNA follows: TGTGCCAGTAGTATAGCCGCCTCGGGGACAGGGGACAATGAGCAGTTCTTC. The full variable domain, with the rest looked up from reference TRBV19 and TRBJ2-1, is DGGITQSPKYLFRKEGQNVTLSCEQNLNHDAMYWYRQDPGQGLRLIYYSQIVNDFQKGDIAEGYSVSREKKESFPLTVTSAQKNPTAFYLCASSIAASGTGDNEQFFGPGTRLTVL.

This clone was seen just once. The chain carries TRBV6-5 and TRBJ2-1, with TRBD1 matching 9 bases. Germline values: CDR1 MNHEY, CDR2 SVGAGI. V lost 7 bases and J lost 7; bases outside the gene matches: 5. The length of the CDR3 is 13 residues. The CDR3 DNA is TGTGCCAGCACGGGGACAGGGCTGAATGAGCAGTTCTTC. This codes for CASTGTGLNEQFF.

The rearrangement uses TRBV6-5 and TRBJ2-1; perhaps TRBD1 as D (6 bases). Germline V gene lookup returns CDR1 MNHEY and CDR2 SVGAGI. The CDR3 has 13 amino acids. The ends were cut back, 8 bases at V and 9 bases at J, with 17 bases in the middle. The CDR3 DNA follows: TGTGCCAGCCGGCGACAGGCGAAGATTGAGCAGTTCTTC. This gives the protein CASRRQAKIEQFF.

V usage is TRBV10-3 and J usage is TRBJ1-1, with 10 positions matching TRBD1. Germline assignment: CDR1 ENHRY and CDR2 SYGVKD. V lost 6 bases, J lost 5 bases, and 3 bases stayed unmatched. This CDR3 contains 13 residues. The CDR3 nucleotides are TGTGCCATCAGAGGGACAGGGGAGACTGAAGCTTTCTTT. Its translation is CAIRGTGETEAFF.

V and J are TRBV7-2 and TRBJ1-1; 8 nucleotides agree with TRBD1. Per germline, CDR1 SGHTA and CDR2 FQGNSA. This CDR3 is built from 16 residues. V shed 1 base, J shed 0 bases, and the junction held 4 bases outside the gene matches. CDR3 coding DNA: TGTGCCAGCAGCTTAGGGACAGGGAGGATGAACACTGAAGCTTTCTTT. Residues: CASSLGTGRMNTEAFF.

The chain joins TRBV6-5 to TRBJ1-1; possibly TRBD1 for D (5 bases). V lost 0 bases and J 11 bases, leaving 10 bases between the germline ends. The CDR3 is 12 amino acids. Germline CDR1 and CDR2: MNHEY and SVGAGI. As DNA, the CDR3 is TGTGCCAGCAGTTACTCGACGGGGGACGCTTTCTTT. It specifies CASSYSTGDAFF.

The rearrangement uses TRBV7-9 and TRBJ2-2; the match to TRBD2 covers 11 bases. Looked up from germline, CDR1 is SEHNR and CDR2 is FQNEAQ (reference sequence). The CDR3 spans 15 residues. The ends lost 7 bases at V and 1 base at J; junction bases unmatched: 2. CDR3 residues: CASNGLAGNTGELFF. The CDR3 DNA is TGTGCCAGCAACGGACTAGCGGGGAACACCGGGGAGCTGTTTTTT.

The J gene is TRBJ2-1, the V gene TRBV10-1, with D possibly TRBD1 on 5 matching bases. The V and J ends lost 4 bases and 4 bases respectively, with 8 bases between them. Per the germline V gene, CDR1 is WNHNN and CDR2 is SYGVQD (reference sequence). The CDR3 loop spans 13 amino acids. The CDR3 region is CASSGQTYNEQFF. Written as DNA, the CDR3 is TGCGCCAGCAGTGGACAGACATACAATGAGCAGTTCTTC.